Each of the 22 T cell receptor beta chains below was sequenced from the same sample in a study of T cells in Graves' hyperthyroidism and ophthalmopathy. There were TCR beta CDR3 regions amplified from RNA transcripts. Using the HTBI primer set, a first-round RT-PCR was run on the TCR CDR3. TCRdb re-called the multiplex PCR reads through MiXCR, storing one row per CDR3 protein. The table shows over 250,000 distinct CDR3 sequences, with approximately 14% occurring only once. Sample: blood. The receptors shown here come from a woman aged 40 to 50 with Graves' ophthalmopathy.

This clonotype was seen repeatedly, ten times or more. J is TRBJ1-6 and V is TRBV2, with unresolved D. Germline lookup yields CDR1 SNHLY and CDR2 FYNNEI. V shed 6 bases and J shed 7 bases, with 4 bases lying between them. The CDR3 is made up of 11 amino acids. CDR3 in DNA: TGTGCCAGCAGCGAAAATTCACCCCTCCACTTT. Encoded protein: CASSENSPLHF.

For this clonotype: This clone may be a read error of a much larger clone one base away. The rearrangement links TRBV12-5 to TRBJ2-5; D not certain. V shed 3 bases and J shed 5 bases, with 4 bases lying between them. The germline V gene encodes CDR1 LGHNT and CDR2 FRNRAP. This CDR3 comprises 11 residues. As DNA, the CDR3 is TGTGCTAGTGGTTTATTGGAGACCCAGTACTTC. Translated: CASGLLETQYF.

The chain couples TRBV28 to TRBJ1-6; TRBD1 agrees at 7 bases. This CDR3 region has 15 residues. Losses at the gene ends were 6 bases for V and 7 bases for J; bases not matched to a gene: 9. Per the germline V gene, CDR1 is MDHEN and CDR2 is SYDVKM. CDR3 sequence reads: CASRPPRGSNSPLHF. In DNA, the CDR3 is TGTGCCAGCAGGCCCCCCAGGGGGTCCAATTCACCCCTCCACTTT. The complete variable domain, with remaining parts taken from reference TRBV28 and TRBJ1-6, reads DVKVTQSSRYLVKRTGEKVFLECVQDMDHENMFWYRQDPGLGLRLIYFSYDVKMKEKGDIPEGYSVSREKKERFSLILESASTNQTSMYLCASRPPRGSNSPLHFGNGTRLTVT.

In regard to this clonotype: A read error may explain this, as a much larger clone is one base away. This is likely a read error, given that the CDR3 carries no conserved phenylalanine or tryptophan at its end. The J gene is TRBJ1-2, the V gene TRBV7-8; D is undetermined. Germline loops: CDR1 SGHVS, CDR2 FQNEAQ. The CDR3 consists of 15 residues. V gave up 3 bases and J gave up 4 bases, with 15 bases separating them. The CDR3 region has the DNA TGTGCCAGCAGCTTTTCGGCTATGCCGGCCTATGGCTACACCCTC. It codes for CASSFSAMPAYGYTL.

This clonotype has a handful of counts. This chain links TRBV7-9 with TRBJ2-1; D remains ambiguous. V was cut by 5 bases and J by 7 bases, with 24 bases left in between. This CDR3 has 17 amino acids. Germline CDR1 is SEHNR and CDR2 is FQNEAQ (reference sequence). The CDR3 sequence: CASSPTGPISSGNEQFF. The CDR3 region has the DNA TGTGCCAGCAGCCCCACGGGCCCGATATCCTCAGGTAATGAGCAGTTCTTC.

This clonotype is a singleton in its sample. The V and J genes are TRBV29-1 and TRBJ2-7; 9 bases align to TRBD1. CDR1 is SQVTM, CDR2 ANQGSEA, per germline. V dropped 3 bases and J dropped 4; count of bases not matched to a gene: 7. The CDR3 covers 14 residues. The CDR3 bases are TGCAGCGTTGAGGGGACCGGACAGGGGTACGAGCAGTACTTC. Its protein product is CSVEGTGQGYEQYF.

This clonotype was observed at least ten times. The genes are TRBV2 and TRBJ2-7, with no clear D. The length of the CDR3 is 13 residues. Germline CDR1 reads SNHLY; CDR2 reads FYNNEI. V was shortened by 11 bases and J by 3 bases, with 17 bases between the two germline ends. CDR3 loop: CASTRQARYEQYF. DNA of the CDR3: TGTGCCTCCACCCGCCAAGCACGCTACGAGCAGTACTTC.

The V gene is TRBV18, the J gene TRBJ2-7; weak D call: TRBD1 (5 bases). Trimming took off 3 bases at V and 4 bases at J, with 16 bases between the two ends. The CDR3 has 15 amino acids. Germline V lookup: CDR1 KGHSH, CDR2 LQKENI. The CDR3 loop reads CASSPSFSGSYEQYF. The DNA for the CDR3 is TGTGCCAGCTCACCTTCTTTTTCAGGGTCTTACGAGCAGTACTTC.

This clonotype was observed at least ten times. V gene TRBV28 combines with J gene TRBJ2-2, with D perhaps matching TRBD1 (6 bases). This CDR3 has 15 residues. CDR1 is MDHEN, CDR2 SYDVKM, per germline. V was shortened by 7 bases and J by 7 bases, with 19 bases between the two germline ends. The CDR3 coding sequence is TGTGCCAGCAACACAGGGACCCCAAATGGCGGGGAGCTGTTTTTT. This codes for CASNTGTPNGGELFF. Drawing the rest from reference TRBV28 and TRBJ2-2, the complete variable domain is DVKVTQSSRYLVKRTGEKVFLECVQDMDHENMFWYRQDPGLGLRLIYFSYDVKMKEKGDIPEGYSVSREKKERFSLILESASTNQTSMYLCASNTGTPNGGELFFGEGSRLTVL.

Ten or more counts support this clonotype. This sequence joins TRBV5-6 and TRBJ2-5; TRBD1 matches 12 bases. CDR1 is SGHDT and CDR2 is YYEEEE in the germline V gene. V shed 4 bases, J shed 5 bases, and the junction held 6 bases outside the gene matches. The CDR3 is 15 residues long. The CDR3 region is CASSEGQGAWETQYF. The CDR3 coding sequence is TGTGCCAGCAGCGAGGGACAGGGGGCTTGGGAGACCCAGTACTTC.

As concerns this clonotype: A much larger clone lies one base from this, so it may be a read error. The V and J genes are TRBV12-3 or TRBV12-4 and TRBJ1-5, with TRBD1 identical over 10 bases. CDR3 length equals 15 residues. The DNA for the CDR3 is TGTGCCAGCACCCCGACAGGGGGCGTCAATGAGCCCCAGCATTTT. It specifies CASTPTGGVNEPQHF.

This clonotype has only a few counts. The V gene is TRBV7-8, the J gene TRBJ2-7; 10 bases are a match to TRBD2. Per the germline V gene, CDR1 is SGHVS and CDR2 is FQNEAQ. J was trimmed by 3 bases and V by 3 bases; bases with no gene match: 5. The CDR3 sequence is 15 residues long. Written as DNA, the CDR3 is TGTGCCAGCAGCTTCAGCGGGAGGGCCTTCTACGAGCAGTACTTC. Encoded protein: CASSFSGRAFYEQYF.

V and J are TRBV2 and TRBJ2-7; 9 bases match TRBD2. The germline CDR1 and CDR2 sequences are SNHLY and FYNNEI. V trimming: 3 bases; J trimming: 6 bases; junction bases outside the gene matches: 9. This CDR3 spans 15 amino acids. The CDR3 DNA is TGTGCCAGCAGTGATCTGGGGCTAGCGGGAAGCGAGCAGTACTTC. As protein: CASSDLGLAGSEQYF.

This clonotype was counted a few times. The gene calls are TRBV20-1 and TRBJ2-6; D ambiguous. CDR1 and CDR2 from the germline V gene are DFQATT and SNEGSKA (reference sequence). The V and J ends lost 6 bases and 0 bases respectively, with 12 bases between them. The CDR3 consists of 15 residues. The CDR3 protein is CSATTGSSGANVLTF. The CDR3 bases are TGCAGTGCCACGACCGGCAGCTCTGGGGCCAACGTCCTGACTTTC.

With respect to this clonotype: This may come from a read error, since a much larger clone is one base off. This chain joins TRBV11-1 and TRBJ2-2; 9 bases line up with TRBD1. This CDR3 has 17 residues. In germline, CDR1 is SGHAT, CDR2 FQDESV (reference sequence). Trimming took 4 bases from V and 5 from J; bases not matched to a gene: 11. CDR3 DNA sequence: TGTGCCAGCAGCTATTCGGGACAGGGAGGGGAAACCGGGGAGCTGTTTTTT. This translates into CASSYSGQGGETGELFF.

The V and J genes are TRBV7-8 and TRBJ2-6; 9 bases map to TRBD1. CDR3 size: 17 residues. Germline assignment: CDR1 SGHVS and CDR2 FQNEAQ. V lost 5 bases, J lost 0 bases, and 5 bases stayed unmatched. The CDR3 region has the DNA TGTGCCAGCAGCCTCCGGGACAGGGTCTCTGGGGCCAACGTCCTGACTTTC. Its protein product is CASSLRDRVSGANVLTF.

This clonotype was counted at least ten times. The V and J genes are TRBV6-1 and TRBJ2-1, with D perhaps matching TRBD2 (7 bases). Germline V gene lookup returns CDR1 MNHNS and CDR2 SASEGT. V lost 6 bases, J lost 8 bases, and 20 bases lay in between. This CDR3 is built from 15 residues. As DNA, the CDR3 is TGTGCCAGCAGCCGTATCGAGGGGGGGGGAGATGAGCAGTTCTTC. Its translation is CASSRIEGGGDEQFF.

This clonotype was counted at least ten times. The CDR3 DNA sequence: TGTGCCAGCAGTTGGGGCAGGTATCGCTACACCTTC. Protein: CASSWGRYRYTF. The chain combines TRBV28 with TRBJ1-2; weak D call: TRBD1 (5 bases). Germline CDR1 reads MDHEN; CDR2 reads SYDVKM. The CDR3 runs to 12 residues. Trimming stripped 4 bases from V and 9 bases from J, with 12 bases between.

This clonotype has at least ten counts. This chain links TRBV7-2 with TRBJ2-5; D might be TRBD1 (6 bases). The ends were cut back, 5 bases at V and 1 base at J, with 20 bases in the middle. Germline loops: CDR1 SGHTA, CDR2 FQGNSA. The length of the CDR3 is 17 residues. Written as DNA, the CDR3 is TGTGCCAGCAGCCCCATAGTCATGGGGGCATCCCAAGAGACCCAGTACTTC. Residues: CASSPIVMGASQETQYF.

As for this clonotype: A single base separates this from a much larger clone, so it may be a read error. The chain employs TRBV9 and TRBJ1-2; 7 bases are shared with TRBD1. The CDR3 extends over 17 amino acids. Germline V CDR1 and CDR2: SGDLS, YYNGEE. V dropped 3 bases and J dropped 6; count of bases not matched to a gene: 17. CDR3 bases: TGTGCCAGCAGCGCCACGTATTCAGCTGGGACAGACCATGGCTACACCTTC. Translated: CASSATYSAGTDHGYTF.

This clonotype has a handful of counts. V and J are TRBV20-1 and TRBJ2-3, with D perhaps TRBD2 (5 bases). From germline, CDR1 is DFQATT and CDR2 SNEGSKA (reference sequence). V shed 4 bases and J shed 0 bases, with 14 bases lying between them. This CDR3 is built from 15 residues. The CDR3 here is CSATRTHSSTDTQYF. CDR3 in DNA: TGCAGTGCTACCCGGACTCACAGCAGCACAGATACGCAGTATTTT.

This clonotype turned up a few times. The rearrangement joins TRBV20-1 to TRBJ2-5; the D gene is possibly TRBD1 (6 bases). The V end lost 2 bases, the J end lost 2 bases, and 12 bases lay between the germline ends. Germline-derived CDR1 and CDR2 are DFQATT and SNEGSKA (reference sequence). The CDR3 runs to 14 residues. The CDR3 region is CSARRKGQQETQYF. CDR3 sequence (DNA): TGCAGTGCTAGAAGGAAGGGACAACAAGAGACCCAGTACTTC.